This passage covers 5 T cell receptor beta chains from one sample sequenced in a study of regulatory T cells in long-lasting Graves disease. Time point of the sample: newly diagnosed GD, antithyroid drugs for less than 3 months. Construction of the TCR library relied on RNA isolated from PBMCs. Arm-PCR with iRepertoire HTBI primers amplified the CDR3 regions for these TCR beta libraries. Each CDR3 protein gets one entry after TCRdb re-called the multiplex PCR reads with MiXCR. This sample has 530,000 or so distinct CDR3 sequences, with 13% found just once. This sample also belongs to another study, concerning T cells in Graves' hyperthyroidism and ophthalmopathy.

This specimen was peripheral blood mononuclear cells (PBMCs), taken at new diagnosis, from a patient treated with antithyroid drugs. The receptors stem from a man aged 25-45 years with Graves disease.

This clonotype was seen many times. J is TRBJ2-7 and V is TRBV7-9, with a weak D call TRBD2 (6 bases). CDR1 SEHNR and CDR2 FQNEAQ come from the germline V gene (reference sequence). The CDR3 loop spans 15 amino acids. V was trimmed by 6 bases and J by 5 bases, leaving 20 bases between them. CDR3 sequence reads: CASSLTTGRLHEQYF. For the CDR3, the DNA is TGTGCCAGCAGTCTGACCACCGGGAGACTACACGAGCAGTACTTC. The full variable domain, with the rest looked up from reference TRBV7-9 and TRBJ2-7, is DTGVSQNPRHKITKRGQNVTFRCDPISEHNRLYWYRQTLGQGPEFLTYFQNEAQLEKSRLLSDRFSAERPKGSFSTLEIQRTEQGDSAMYLCASSLTTGRLHEQYFGPGTRLTVT.

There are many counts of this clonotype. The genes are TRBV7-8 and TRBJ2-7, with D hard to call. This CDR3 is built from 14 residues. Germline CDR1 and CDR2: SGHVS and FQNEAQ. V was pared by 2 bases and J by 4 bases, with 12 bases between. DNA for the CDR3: TGTGCCAGCAGCTTAAGTCCCGCAAAGTACGAGCAGTACTTC. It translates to CASSLSPAKYEQYF.

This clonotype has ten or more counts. The CDR3 coding sequence is TGTGCCAGTCGCGAACAAGAGACCCAGTACTTC. This encodes CASREQETQYF. The chain combines TRBV6-1 with TRBJ2-5; no clear D. Deletions cut 9 bases from V and 2 bases from J, with 7 bases between. This CDR3 has 11 residues. Germline V CDR1 and CDR2: MNHNS, SASEGT.

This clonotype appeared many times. The CDR3 sequence: CASTLQGDNYGYTF. Written as DNA, the CDR3 is TGTGCCAGCACTTTGCAGGGCGATAACTATGGCTACACCTTC. The chain employs TRBV28 and TRBJ1-2, with D perhaps matching TRBD1 (5 bases). The germline CDR1 and CDR2 sequences are MDHEN and SYDVKM. This CDR3 region has 14 residues. Trimming cost V 7 bases and J 1 base, with 13 bases left between them.

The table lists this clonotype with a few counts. CDR3 DNA: TGTGCCAGTATGGTAGGCGGCGCCCCCTACAATGAGCAGTTCTTC. Encoded protein: CASMVGGAPYNEQFF. The V gene is TRBV19, the J gene TRBJ2-1; D unresolved. CDR1 is LNHDA and CDR2 is SQIVND in the germline V gene (reference sequence). V lost 7 bases, J lost 2 bases, and 15 bases lay in between. The CDR3 spans 15 residues.